The 20 T cell receptor beta chains listed next were all sequenced from one sample in a study of blood T cell repertoires in COVID-19. Measured with immunoSEQ multiplex PCR; TCRdb has only the in-frame clones, and not every one. The repertoire has fewer than 200,000 clones, roughly 71% of them found once; the top ten carry roughly 3.5%. The specimen was peripheral blood. Every receptor here comes from a woman aged 80 or over with acute or convalescent COVID-19.

The chain uses TRBV7-9 and TRBJ1-6, with D possibly being TRBD1 (6 bases). This CDR3 has 16 amino acids. Germline-derived CDR1 and CDR2 are SEHNR and FQNEAQ (reference sequence). V was clipped by 5 bases and J by 6 bases, with 17 bases between them. CDR3 coding DNA: TGTGCCAGCAGCGACTCCCGGGGGGCGGCTAATTCACCCCTCCACTTT. Its protein is CASSDSRGAANSPLHF.

This clone occurred once. The V gene is TRBV20-1, the J gene TRBJ1-5; D is perhaps TRBD1 (6 bases). Germline assignment: CDR1 DFQATT and CDR2 SNEGSKA (reference sequence). This CDR3 has 13 residues. V was trimmed by 3 bases and J by 5 bases, leaving 11 bases between them. Written as DNA, the CDR3 is TGCAGTGCTAGTCAGGGGAGGGATCAGCCCCAGCATTTT. Translating it yields CSASQGRDQPQHF.

The gene calls are TRBV5-1 and TRBJ2-3; 10 positions agree with TRBD2. V lost 3 bases to trimming and J lost 4 bases; unmatched junction nucleotides: 5. This CDR3 has 15 residues. The germline V gene encodes CDR1 SGHRS and CDR2 YFSETQ. CDR3 nucleotide sequence: TGCGCCAGCAGCTGGGCTAGCGGGAGCCCAGATACGCAGTATTTT. It is translated as CASSWASGSPDTQYF.

This CDR3 reads CASGLAAPGLCNEQFF. DNA of the CDR3: TGTGCCAGCGGACTAGCGGCCCCCGGGTTGTGCAATGAGCAGTTCTTC. V is TRBV21-1 and J is TRBJ2-1; TRBD2, as called in the table, went unchecked against the DNA. TRBV21-1 is classified as a pseudogene. The CDR3 runs to 16 residues.

This chain links TRBV13 with TRBJ2-2; possibly TRBD1 for D (5 bases). The CDR3 sequence is 17 residues long. The germline V gene has CDR1 PRHDT and CDR2 FYEKMQ (reference sequence). The V end lost 3 bases, the J end lost 2 bases, and 16 bases lay between the germline ends. CDR3 nucleotide sequence: TGTGCCAGCAGCTTGGGGCCAGATCGACGAAACACCGGGGAGCTGTTTTTT. Translated: CASSLGPDRRNTGELFF.

The chain joins TRBV4-3 to TRBJ2-1; perhaps TRBD2 as D (6 bases). The CDR3 has 15 amino acids. V lost 4 bases to trimming and J lost 6 bases, with 16 bases between them. Germline V gene lookup returns CDR1 LGHNA and CDR2 YSLEER. CDR3 region: CASSRELGGANEQFF. The CDR3 nucleotides are TGCGCCAGCAGCCGAGAGCTAGGAGGGGCCAATGAGCAGTTCTTC.

For the CDR3, the DNA is TGCGCCAGCAGCCAAGATAGCGGCCAGGGGGCATACAATGAGCAGTTCTTC. Translated, it gives CASSQDSGQGAYNEQFF. The gene calls are TRBV4-3 and TRBJ2-1, with TRBD1 matching over 8 bases. This CDR3 is built from 17 residues. Germline V lookup: CDR1 LGHNA, CDR2 YSLEER. The ends lost 0 bases at V and 4 bases at J; junction bases unmatched: 8.

V is TRBV9 and J is TRBJ2-5, with 9 nucleotides matching TRBD2. The CDR3 runs 13 residues. From germline, CDR1 is SGDLS and CDR2 YYNGEE. Trimming removed 3 bases from V and 5 bases from J; junction bases left unmatched: 2. The CDR3 nucleotides read TGTGCCAGCAGCGGGACTAGCGAGGAGACCCAGTACTTC. Its protein is CASSGTSEETQYF. The full variable domain, its missing parts supplied by reference TRBV9 and TRBJ2-5, is DSGVTQTPKHLITATGQRVTLRCSPRSGDLSVYWYQQSLDQGLQFLIQYYNGEERAKGNILERFSAQQFPDLHSELNLSSLELGDSALYFCASSGTSEETQYFGPGTRLLVL.

This rearrangement joins TRBV21-1 to TRBJ2-3; the table's D gene call, TRBD2, was not cross checked with the DNA. TRBV21-1 is described as a pseudogene. The CDR3 totals 19 residues. CDR3 region: CASSRELSGRADSTDTQYF. DNA for the CDR3: TGTGCCAGCAGCAGGGAGCTTAGCGGGAGGGCGGACAGCACAGATACGCAGTATTTT.

V is TRBV7-3 and J is TRBJ2-1, with 8 bases lining up with TRBD2. Unmatched junction bases numbered 3, after V lost 6 bases and J lost 2 bases. The CDR3 sequence is 14 residues long. Germline lookup yields CDR1 SGHTA and CDR2 FQGTGA. The CDR3 sequence: CASSIAGTYNEQFF. The CDR3, as DNA: TGTGCCAGCAGTATAGCGGGAACCTACAATGAGCAGTTCTTC.

The chain uses TRBV3-1 (or the pseudogene TRBV3-2) and TRBJ1-5; the D gene is possibly TRBD1 (5 bases). Trimming pared 5 bases from V and 0 bases from J, leaving 8 bases between. Germline values: CDR1 LGHDT, CDR2 YNNKEL (reference sequence). The CDR3 has 14 residues. The CDR3 DNA is TGTGCCAGCAGCGCACAGGATAGCAATCAGCCCCAGCATTTT. Its translation: CASSAQDSNQPQHF.

This rearrangement joins TRBV4-2 to TRBJ2-7; perhaps TRBD2 as D (5 bases). V gave up 0 bases and J gave up 3 bases, with 21 bases separating them. Germline CDR1 is LGHNA and CDR2 is YNFKEQ. The CDR3 is 18 residues long. The CDR3 loop reads CASSQDMGASGGYYEQYF. CDR3 sequence (DNA): TGTGCCAGCAGCCAAGATATGGGAGCGAGTGGAGGTTACTACGAGCAGTACTTC.

As DNA, the CDR3 is TGTGCCAGTAGTATAGGCGCAGGGGGCGGCCACACAGATACGCAGTATTTT. It codes for CASSIGAGGGHTDTQYF. V gene TRBV19 combines with J gene TRBJ2-3; 8 nucleotides agree with TRBD1. The CDR3 totals 17 residues. Germline V gives CDR1 LNHDA, CDR2 SQIVND (reference sequence). V was clipped by 1 base and J by 2 bases; unmatched bases: 8.

This clone was counted between two and nine times. The CDR3 nucleotides read TGTGCCAACCATAACAGGGGAAAATGCGGATATTCACCCCTCCACTTT. As protein: CANHNRGKCGYSPLHF. The rearrangement joins TRBV6-4 to TRBJ1-6; 7 bases fit TRBD1. The CDR3 length is 16 residues. Losses at the gene ends were 10 bases for V and 8 bases for J; bases not matched to a gene: 17. Germline loops: CDR1 MRHNA, CDR2 SNTAGT.

The J gene is TRBJ1-4, the V gene TRBV5-8; D may be TRBD1 (6 bases). The CDR3 has 15 amino acids. Germline values: CDR1 SGHTS, CDR2 YDEGEE. The V and J ends lost 3 bases and 4 bases respectively, with 13 bases between them. CDR3 loop: CASSSGDTGNEKLFF. In nucleotides, the CDR3 is TGTGCCAGCAGCTCTGGGGACACCGGTAATGAAAAACTGTTTTTT.

The CDR3 spells CASSLVNYGYTF. Written as DNA, the CDR3 is TGTGCCAGCAGCTTAGTTAATTATGGCTACACCTTC. This chain connects TRBV7-2 to TRBJ1-2; D remains unclear. CDR1 SGHTA and CDR2 FQGNSA come from the germline V gene. This CDR3 is built from 12 residues. Trimming removed 1 base from V and 5 bases from J, with 5 bases in between. The full variable domain, completed using reference TRBV7-2 and TRBJ1-2, is GAGVSQSPSNKVTEKGKDVELRCDPISGHTALYWYRQSLGQGLEFLIYFQGNSAPDKSGLPSDRFSAERTGGSVSTLTIQRTQQEDSAVYLCASSLVNYGYTFGSGTRLTVV.

In this sample, this clone turned up a few times. V gene TRBV11-1 combines with J gene TRBJ2-2, with D uncertain. Germline loops: CDR1 SGHAT, CDR2 FQDESV (reference sequence). V was clipped by 1 base and J by 5 bases, with 8 bases between them. This CDR3 is built from 14 residues. As DNA, the CDR3 is TGTGCCAGCAGCTTAGATCGCGTTACCGGGGAGCTGTTTTTT. Amino acid sequence: CASSLDRVTGELFF.

The table lists this clone with a few counts. The chain uses TRBV27 and TRBJ2-1; the match to TRBD1 covers 7 bases. V dropped 5 bases and J dropped 0; count of bases not matched to a gene: 19. This CDR3 contains 20 residues. CDR1 and CDR2 from the germline V gene are MNHEY and SMNVEV (reference sequence). The CDR3 DNA reads as TGTGCCAGCAGTCTTTCGGGACAGTTTAGTTCTCTTCTCTCCTACAATGAGCAGTTCTTC. Translating it yields CASSLSGQFSSLLSYNEQFF.

The rearrangement joins TRBV28 to TRBJ1-4, with D maybe TRBD1 (5 bases). Trimming cost V 10 bases and J 5 bases, with 14 bases left between them. The CDR3 has 13 residues. The germline CDR1 and CDR2 sequences are MDHEN and SYDVKM. Written as DNA, the CDR3 is TGTGCCATCAAGTTGGGGCAAAATGAAAAACTGTTTTTT. Its protein product is CAIKLGQNEKLFF.

V is TRBV2 and J is TRBJ2-1; possible D gene TRBD2, 6 bases. Germline V gene sequence: CDR1 SNHLY, CDR2 FYNNEI. This CDR3 contains 14 residues. V was clipped by 6 bases and J by 10 bases, with 19 bases between them. This chain's CDR3 is CASRTRTGGGEQFF. The CDR3 DNA is TGTGCCAGCAGGACTAGGACGGGTGGGGGAGAGCAGTTCTTC.